This T cell receptor (beta chain) was identified during a study of OX40 agonist ivuxolimab in advanced cancers. CDR1 is SGHRS, CDR2 YFSETQ, per germline. Trimming removed 0 bases from V and 5 bases from J; junction bases left unmatched: 6. The CDR3 totals 15 residues. Study findings and constraints: The average count of expanded clones was higher among CD8+ T cells than among CD4+. Nonresponders included some who also had low normalized T-cell clonal expansion. The study observed clonal expansion of CD4+ and CD8+ blood T cells by week 6 at 0.1 to 3.0 mg/kg.

This table comes from immunoSEQ multiplex PCR, and its TCRdb copy is limited to in-frame clones, with some not included. This sample has tens of thousands of clones; 70% to 90% occur once, and the top ten carry approximately 5.4%. This clone has only one observation. As yet, its antigen is unknown. The source material was CD4+ or CD8+ T cells sorted from blood, sampled in a trial of the OX40 agonist ivuxolimab. The TCR originated in an adult with an advanced solid tumor such as melanoma, head and neck, liver or kidney cancer. This sequence joins TRBV5-1 and TRBJ2-3, with 7 bases aligning to TRBD2. The CDR3 nucleotides read TGCGCCAGCAGCTTGGGCGGGGGAGGGAGAGATACGCAGTATTTT. As protein: CASSLGGGGRDTQYF.